This T cell receptor beta chain is from a study of Ad26.COV2.S vaccination and SARS-CoV-2 variants. Germline V CDR1 and CDR2: SGHTA, FQGTGA. Trimming stripped 2 bases from V and 8 bases from J, with 16 bases between. CDR3 size: 15 residues. The treatment denotes: around 19 received Ad26.COV2.S at low or high dose, single or two shots; about 5 received placebo; per-sample allocation not given. Specimen acquisition occurred on day 63 following the initial vaccine or placebo injection. Repertoires were generated with immunoSEQ multiplex PCR, while TCRdb's copy carries only in-frame clones and drops some. Of hundreds of thousands of clones in the sample, roughly 90% were seen once. Broader study findings: The breadth of spike-specific CD8+ and CD4+ T cell responses after vaccination was reportedly substantial.

On this clone itself: Its antigen remains unidentified.

The sequence was obtained from a person aged 18-60 years who received the Ad26.COV2.S COVID-19 vaccine or a placebo. Sequenced here: peripheral blood, sampled in a trial of Ad26.COV2.S vaccine versus placebo. This chain joins TRBV7-3 and TRBJ2-1; perhaps TRBD2 as D (6 bases). The CDR3, as DNA: TGTGCCAGCAGCTTATATCGGGGAGGCATCGATGAGCAGTTCTTC. Protein: CASSLYRGGIDEQFF.